The source of this TCR beta chain is a study of monozygotic twins with inflammatory bowel disease (dated by TCRdb to about 2019). Notes on the research overall: A total of 28 monozygotic twin pairs were included in the full study, comprising nine German pairs (four IBD-concordant, five IBD-discordant) and 19 IBD-discordant Danish pairs. The search for disease-associated traits relied mainly on comparing, within discordant pairs, IBD patients with their genetically identical healthy co-twins. Each individual had, on average, about 151 000 unique TCRalpha sequences and 181 000 unique TCRbeta sequences available for analysis. General conclusions and limits of the study: No single strong signal or clonotype linked to IBD turned up in the results, so the idea that one exists was not supported. Different T cell subtypes could not be distinguished in the analysis. Repertoire similarity did not differ between concordant and discordant twins, which could be due to limited statistical power. Because patients were on differing immunosuppressive treatments, the repertoires may have picked up extra background noise and inter-individual variability. Measured by the inverse Simpson index, TCRbeta repertoire diversity was lower in IBD patients than in their healthy co-twins. Compared with healthy twins, IBD patients had fewer clonotypes in common with other individuals, a difference most pronounced in patients showing signs of disease activity.

A word on this clonotype: Its antigen is currently not known.

The cysteine opens and the phenylalanine closes a CDR3 of 14 amino acids. DNA is not recorded here. The germline V gene specifies LGHNA as CDR1 and YSLEER as CDR2. From each donor, a roughly 2.7 ml peripheral blood sample was drawn into PAXgene tubes and stored at -80 degrees C. Total RNA was isolated from whole blood with the PAXgene blood miRNA kit on an automated QIAcube, without T cell sorting. Peripheral blood from monozygotic twin pairs who were concordant or discordant for inflammatory bowel disease underwent deep TCRalpha and TCRbeta repertoire profiling using unique molecular barcoding. Smoking habits were recorded for all twin pairs, with individuals classified as current, former or never smokers. Library method: 5' RACE. For each TCR library, approximately 3.5 ug of total RNA was used. For each sample, cDNA synthesis with SMARTScribe reverse transcriptase was split into eight separate reactions. During cDNA synthesis, unique molecular identifiers containing a 6-nucleotide sample barcode were introduced by template switching. Amplification of TCRalpha and TCRbeta cDNA involved two nested PCRs of 16 and 9 cycles, and each PCR was followed by bead purification. Before amplification, the cDNA was both treated with uracil DNA-glycosylase and purified with the QIAquick PCR purification kit. In the second PCR, Illumina TruSeq-compatible adapters and sample-specific barcodes were added. Library quality and concentration were checked on TapeStation and Qubit, and libraries were pooled at around 5 ng each. Sequencing of pooled libraries was carried out on an Illumina HiSeq2500 single-index Rapid Run using 2 x 100 bp reads and custom sequencing primers. As for the authors' bioinformatics: UMI-based consensus assembly with MiGEC version 1.2.6 was used to correct PCR and sequencing errors. MiXCR version 2.1.1 handled V(D)J alignment, clonotype assembly and CDR3 extraction. To normalise gene usage, clonotype sharing and MAIT/NKT TCR abundance, the top 1000, 10 000 and 20 000 clonotypes in each sample were analysed. Diversity was computed as the inverse Simpson index with the vegan R package after downsampling to 27 000 UMIs. Paired Mann-Whitney U tests were applied to discordant twin pairs, and Benjamini-Hochberg correction was used for multiple testing. The reads underwent TCRdb reprocessing, giving one record for each CDR3 protein sequence and no DNA. These V and J calls are TCRdb output, not the study's own analysis. The sample's clone listing holds about 420,000 distinct CDR3 sequences. Less than 2.5% of the sample rests with the top ten.

This TCR was sampled from a human donor with ulcerative colitis or Crohn's disease, or a healthy co-twin of an affected twin (not recorded which). This receptor chain uses TRBV4-3 and TRBJ1-1; absent DNA, TCRdb's TRBD1 call cannot be checked. The sample comprised blood. CDR3 region: CASSQGGADTEAFF.